This TCR beta chain comes out of a study of monozygotic twins with inflammatory bowel disease. Findings of the study overall: Resolution of different T cell subtypes was not achieved.

As regards this clonotype: Its antigen is undetermined.

TCRdb reprocessed the 5' RACE reads; each CDR3 protein has one entry and no DNA is given. This repertoire comprises around 220,000 distinct CDR3 sequences; its ten largest clones make up approximately 7.7%. The origin of this receptor is a human donor with ulcerative colitis or Crohn's disease, or a healthy co-twin of an affected twin (not recorded which). The sequenced material came from blood.

The CDR3 protein is CASSLNRGVDTQYF. The chain has TRBV7-6 and TRBJ2-3. CDR3 size: 14 residues. Germline V gives CDR1 SGHVS, CDR2 FNYEAQ.